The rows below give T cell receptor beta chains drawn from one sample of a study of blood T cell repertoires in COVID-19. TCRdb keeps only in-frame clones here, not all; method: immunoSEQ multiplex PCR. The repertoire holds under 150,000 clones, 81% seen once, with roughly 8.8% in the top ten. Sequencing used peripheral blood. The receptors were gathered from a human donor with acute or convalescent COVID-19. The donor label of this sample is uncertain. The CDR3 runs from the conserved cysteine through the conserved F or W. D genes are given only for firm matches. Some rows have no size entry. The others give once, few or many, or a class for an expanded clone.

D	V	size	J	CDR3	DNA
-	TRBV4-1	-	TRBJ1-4	CASSQAPGDEKLFF	TGCGCCAGCAGCCAAGCCCCAGGGGACGAAAAACTGTTTTTT
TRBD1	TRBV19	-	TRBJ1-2	CASSARGQGYGYTF	TGTGCCAGTAGTGCCCGGGGACAGGGCTATGGCTACACCTTC
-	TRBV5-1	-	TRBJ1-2	CASSLEGAEYYGYTF	TGCGCCAGCAGCTTGGAAGGGGCCGAATACTATGGCTACACCTTC
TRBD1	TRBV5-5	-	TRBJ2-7	CASSAPGQTYEQYF	TGTGCCAGCAGCGCCCCGGGACAGACCTACGAGCAGTACTTC
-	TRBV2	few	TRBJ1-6	CASSLYNSPLHF	TGTGCCAGCAGCCTCTATAATTCACCCCTCCACTTT
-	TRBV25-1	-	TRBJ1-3	CASSGSGYSGNTIYF	TGTGCCAGCAGTGGCTCGGGGTACTCTGGAAACACCATATATTTT
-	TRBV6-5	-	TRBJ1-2	CASSPGGGDGYTF	TGTGCCAGCAGCCCCGGGGGTGGGGATGGCTACACCTTC
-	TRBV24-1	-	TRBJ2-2	CATSGTRDTGELFF	TGTGCCACCAGTGGGACAAGGGACACCGGGGAGCTGTTTTTT
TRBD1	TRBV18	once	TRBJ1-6	CASSLGQGDSPLHF	TGTGCCAGCTCCCTGGGACAGGGGGATTCACCCCTCCACTTT
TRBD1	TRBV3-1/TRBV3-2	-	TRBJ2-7	CASSPRDRDEQYF	TGTGCCAGCAGCCCACGGGACAGGGACGAGCAGTACTTC
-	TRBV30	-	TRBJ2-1	CAWSAGASSYNEQFF	TGTGCCTGGAGTGCCGGTGCTAGCTCCTACAATGAGCAGTTCTTC
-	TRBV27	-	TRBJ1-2	CASSSFGAARQSYGYTF	TGTGCCAGCAGTTCCTTTGGGGCCGCCCGGCAAAGCTATGGCTACACCTTC
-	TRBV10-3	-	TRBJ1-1	CAISESWPNVKAFF	TGTGCCATCAGTGAGTCGTGGCCGAATGTAAAAGCTTTCTTT
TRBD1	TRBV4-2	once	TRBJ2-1	CASSQDRGSYNEQFF	TGTGCCAGCAGCCAAGACAGGGGGTCCTACAATGAGCAGTTCTTC
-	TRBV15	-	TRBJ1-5	CATSRDSRGNQPQHF	TGTGCCACCAGCAGAGATTCCCGGGGCAATCAGCCCCAGCATTTT
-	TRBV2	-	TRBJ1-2	CASSETPTGYGYTF	TGTGCCAGCAGTGAAACCCCGACGGGCTATGGCTACACCTTC
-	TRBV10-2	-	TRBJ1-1	CASSEWRTRGMNTEAFF	TGCGCCAGCAGTGAGTGGCGGACAAGGGGAATGAACACTGAAGCTTTCTTT